The following is a T cell receptor (beta chain) sequence with its context. Reverse transcription of all isolated RNA meant that expressed TCRB transcripts were sequenced. Here immunoSEQ multiplex PCR was the method, and the copy in TCRdb shows in-frame clones only, minus some. The top ten clones hold around 7% of a sample with 250,000 to 350,000 clones, 12% to 15% of them seen once. There are 14 residues in the CDR3. Germline CDR1 is MNHEY and CDR2 is SVGAGI. Trimming removed 6 bases from V and 3 bases from J; junction bases left unmatched: 4. The data belong to a study of beta chain features in type 1 diabetes. Study-level information: Patients and healthy donors were similar in age, gender and cell yields.

The sequence was obtained from a man aged 30 to 39 in good health. The sample comprised central memory CD4+ T cells from blood. The rearrangement uses TRBV6-5 and TRBJ1-3; 8 nucleotides align to TRBD1. DNA for the CDR3: TGTGCCAGCAGGACGGGACAGGTTGGAAACACCATATATTTT. Translation gives CASRTGQVGNTIYF.